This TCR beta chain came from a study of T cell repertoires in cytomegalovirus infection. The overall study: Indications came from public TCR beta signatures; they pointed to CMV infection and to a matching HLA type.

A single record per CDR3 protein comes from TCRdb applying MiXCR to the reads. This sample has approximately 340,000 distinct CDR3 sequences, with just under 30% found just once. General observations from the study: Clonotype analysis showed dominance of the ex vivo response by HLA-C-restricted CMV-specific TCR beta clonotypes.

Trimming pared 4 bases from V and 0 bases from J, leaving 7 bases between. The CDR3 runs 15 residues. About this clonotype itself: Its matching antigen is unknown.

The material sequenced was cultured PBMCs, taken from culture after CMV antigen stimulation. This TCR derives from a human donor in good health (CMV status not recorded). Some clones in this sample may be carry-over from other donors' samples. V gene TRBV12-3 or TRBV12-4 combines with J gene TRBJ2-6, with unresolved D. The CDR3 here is CASSSALSGANVLTF. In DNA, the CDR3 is TGTGCCAGCAGTTCAGCGCTCTCTGGGGCCAACGTCCTGACTTTC.